The present T cell receptor beta chain was sequenced within a study of preoperative IRX-2 immunotherapy in early breast cancer. Sequencing was performed with immunoSEQ multiplex PCR; in TCRdb, only in-frame clones are kept and a portion is missing. This sample has 24,000 or so clones, with 70% to 90% found just once. Regarding treatment: preoperative locoregional IRX-2 cytokine immunotherapy. Samples came from a phase Ib trial of preoperative locoregional IRX-2 cytokine immunotherapy. The receptor's source is a human donor with breast cancer. The specimen was tumor tissue, collected after IRX-2 immunotherapy.

The CDR3 loop is CASSIGQGAGTGELFF. The CDR3 region has the DNA TGTGCCAGTAGTATCGGACAGGGGGCTGGCACCGGGGAGCTGTTTTTT. This chain connects TRBV19 to TRBJ2-2, with 11 bases aligning to TRBD1. The junction had 4 bases not matched to a gene; V was cut back by 3 bases and J by 4 bases. The length of the CDR3 is 16 residues. From germline, CDR1 is LNHDA and CDR2 SQIVND (reference sequence).